The next 16 T cell receptor beta chains were all read from a single sample in a study of T cell changes during pregnancy in multiple sclerosis. Profiled with immunoSEQ multiplex PCR; TCRdb holds only in-frame clones, not every one. The profile covers about 89,000 clones, with over 90% appearing a single time and about 0.78% taken by the ten largest. The specimen comprised peripheral blood, sampled in the third trimester of pregnancy. The receptor set was obtained from a female donor with multiple sclerosis, enrolled in a pregnancy study.

V and J are TRBV27 and TRBJ2-6; 7 positions agree with TRBD1. This CDR3 is built from 16 residues. Germline lookup yields CDR1 MNHEY and CDR2 SMNVEV (reference sequence). Trimming took 5 bases from V and 2 from J; bases not matched to a gene: 6. In DNA form, the CDR3 reads TGTGCCAGCAGTCCACTAGGGACAGCTGGGGCCAACGTCCTGACTTTC. This codes for CASSPLGTAGANVLTF.

This clone was seen a few times. The chain employs TRBV5-1 and TRBJ1-1, with TRBD1 as a possible D gene (5 bases). The V and J ends lost 2 bases and 7 bases respectively, with 15 bases between them. The V gene's germline CDR1 is SGHRS and CDR2 YFSETQ. This CDR3 contains 14 residues. The CDR3 DNA follows: TGCGCCAGCAGCTTAAGGGGTGGGTCTAGTGAAGCTTTCTTT. Its translation is CASSLRGGSSEAFF.

This chain connects TRBV28 to TRBJ2-7; TRBD2 agrees at 8 bases. Germline trimming cut 5 bases from V and 2 bases from J; bases unmatched to any gene: 8. CDR3 length: 15 residues. Per the germline V gene, CDR1 is MDHEN and CDR2 is SYDVKM. The DNA of the CDR3 is TGTGCCAGCAGTGCCGGAACTAGCGGCACCTACGAGCAGTACTTC. Its translation is CASSAGTSGTYEQYF.

This rearrangement joins TRBV6-5 to TRBJ1-1; D gene unclear. From germline, CDR1 is MNHEY and CDR2 SVGAGI. Trimming left V 0 bases short and J 1 base short, with 6 bases between. This CDR3 region has 14 residues. CDR3 coding DNA: TGTGCCAGCAGTTACTCCGGAGGGAACACTGAAGCTTTCTTT. Encoded protein: CASSYSGGNTEAFF.

This clone has just one count. This sequence joins TRBV7-9 and TRBJ2-1; a weak D match, TRBD2 (5 bases). The CDR3 is 15 residues long. Trimming removed 3 bases at V and 6 bases at J, with 15 bases between. Germline CDR1 SEHNR, CDR2 FQNEAQ (reference sequence). CDR3 amino acids: CASSFPEGLGNEQFF. Here the CDR3 DNA reads TGTGCCAGCAGCTTCCCCGAGGGTCTGGGCAATGAGCAGTTCTTC.

This chain links TRBV7-3 with TRBJ2-6; 9 bases are shared with TRBD1. CDR3 length: 14 amino acids. Germline CDR1 is SGHTA and CDR2 is FQGTGA. V lost 4 bases, J lost 15 bases, and 10 bases stayed unmatched. CDR3 DNA: TGTGCCAGCAGCTCCGGGACAGGGTCGAGGGGCCTGACTTTC. Protein product: CASSSGTGSRGLTF. Filled out from reference TRBV7-3 and TRBJ2-6, the complete variable domain reads GAGVSQTPSNKVTEKGKYVELRCDPISGHTALYWYRQSLGQGPEFLIYFQGTGAADDSGLPNDRFFAVRPEGSVSTLKIQRTERGDSAVYLCASSSGTGSRGLTFGAGSRLTVL.

The chain has TRBV10-1 and TRBJ2-7; D is uncertain. Germline V gives CDR1 WNHNN, CDR2 SYGVQD (reference sequence). CDR3 size: 11 residues. With 7 bases removed from V and 0 bases from J, the gap between germline ends came to 4 bases. The CDR3 sequence is CASTRSYEQYF. CDR3 nucleotide sequence: TGCGCCAGCACCCGCTCCTACGAGCAGTACTTC.

The V and J genes are TRBV14 and TRBJ2-2, with 13 bases that match TRBD2. This CDR3 has 17 residues. V lost 2 bases, J lost 5 bases, and 5 bases stayed unmatched. Germline assignment: CDR1 SGHDN and CDR2 FVKESK. DNA for the CDR3: TGTGCCAGCAGCCAAAGACTGGGACTAGCGGGGACCGGGGAGCTGTTTTTT. It codes for CASSQRLGLAGTGELFF.

The chain links TRBV7-2 to TRBJ2-1, with 9 positions matching TRBD2. Trimming removed 0 bases from V and 7 bases from J; junction bases left unmatched: 7. Germline lookup yields CDR1 SGHTA and CDR2 FQGNSA. The CDR3 is 16 residues long. CDR3: CASSLAGGRAENEQFF. The CDR3 nucleotides are TGTGCCAGCAGCTTAGCGGGCGGGAGGGCAGAAAATGAGCAGTTCTTC.

This clone has a single count. The rearrangement uses TRBV4-1 and TRBJ2-2, with D tentatively TRBD1 (5 bases). The CDR3 has 15 amino acids. Germline V CDR1 and CDR2: MGHRA, YSYEKL. Trimming shortened V by 0 bases and J by 5 bases, and 10 bases separated the two germline ends. In DNA, the CDR3 is TGCGCCAGCAGCCAAGATAGCAGGGCGACCGGGGAGCTGTTTTTT. This codes for CASSQDSRATGELFF.

The chain employs TRBV11-2 and TRBJ1-5, with 11 bases fitting TRBD1. The germline gives CDR1 SGHAT, CDR2 FQNNGV. The junction had 10 bases not matched to a gene; V was cut back by 5 bases and J by 4 bases. The CDR3 loop spans 17 amino acids. CDR3 amino acids: CASSRSSGTGGNQPQHF. In DNA, the CDR3 is TGTGCCAGCAGCCGGTCGTCGGGGACAGGGGGGAATCAGCCCCAGCATTTT.

V gene TRBV30 combines with J gene TRBJ1-3; D ambiguous. CDR1 is GTSNPN, CDR2 SVGIG, per germline (reference sequence). V dropped 1 base and J dropped 4 bases, with 11 bases sitting between them. CDR3 size: 14 residues. Written as DNA, the CDR3 is TGTGCCTGGAGTGGCGGGATCCTAGGAAACACCATATATTTT. The encoded protein is CAWSGGILGNTIYF.

The chain recombines TRBV15 with TRBJ2-4, with D uncertain. V lost 0 bases to trimming and J lost 0 bases, with 12 bases between them. Per germline, CDR1 LNHNV and CDR2 YYDKDF (reference sequence). The CDR3 has 17 residues. The CDR3 is CATSRDPTLIAKNIQYF. The CDR3 DNA reads as TGTGCCACCAGCAGAGATCCGACACTTATAGCCAAAAACATTCAGTACTTC. The whole variable domain, remainder taken from reference TRBV15 and TRBJ2-4, is DAMVIQNPRYQVTQFGKPVTLSCSQTLNHNVMYWYQQKSSQAPKLLFHYYDKDFNNEADTPDNFQSRRPNTSFCFLDIRSPGLGDTAMYLCATSRDPTLIAKNIQYFGAGTRLSVL.

The chain has TRBV6-5 and TRBJ2-7; 7 bases line up with TRBD2. Germline V lookup: CDR1 MNHEY, CDR2 SVGAGI. Germline trimming cut 6 bases from V and 3 bases from J; bases unmatched to any gene: 11. The CDR3 runs 15 residues. The CDR3 nucleotides read TGTGCCAGCAGCCTAAGCGGGGAGGGTAACTACGAGCAGTACTTC. This codes for CASSLSGEGNYEQYF.

This chain's CDR3 is CASSGQPADTQYF. CDR3 DNA sequence: TGTGCCAGCAGTGGACAGCCCGCAGATACGCAGTATTTT. The genes are TRBV6-1 and TRBJ2-3; possible D gene TRBD1, 5 bases. V was clipped by 4 bases and J by 4 bases, with 9 bases between them. The germline V gene has CDR1 MNHNS and CDR2 SASEGT. This CDR3 is 13 amino acids long.

The chain carries TRBV4-2 and TRBJ2-1; 11 nucleotides match TRBD2. Trimming took 2 bases from V and 7 from J; bases not matched to a gene: 10. Germline CDR1 is LGHNA and CDR2 is YNFKEQ. CDR3 length equals 17 residues. CDR3: CASSQSIAGGPGNEQFF. CDR3 bases: TGTGCCAGCAGCCAATCTATAGCGGGAGGGCCTGGGAATGAGCAGTTCTTC.